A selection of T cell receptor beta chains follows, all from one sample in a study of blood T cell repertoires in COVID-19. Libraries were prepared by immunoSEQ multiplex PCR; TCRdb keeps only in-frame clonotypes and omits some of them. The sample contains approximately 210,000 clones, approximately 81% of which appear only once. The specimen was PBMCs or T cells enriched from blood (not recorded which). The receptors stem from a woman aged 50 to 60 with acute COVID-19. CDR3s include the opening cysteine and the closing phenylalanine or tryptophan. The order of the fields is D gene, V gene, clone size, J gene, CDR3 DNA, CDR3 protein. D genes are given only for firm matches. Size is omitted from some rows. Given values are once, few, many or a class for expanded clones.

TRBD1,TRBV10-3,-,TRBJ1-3,TGTGCCATCGCCCGGGACAGGGAAGGAAACACCATATATTTT,CAIARDREGNTIYF
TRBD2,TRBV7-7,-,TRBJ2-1,TGTGCCAGCAGCTTGTCGTATAGCGGGGGAGGCAATGAGCAGTTCTTC,CASSLSYSGGGNEQFF
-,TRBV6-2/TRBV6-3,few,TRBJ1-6,TGTGCCAGCAGTTACGAACCGGTACCCCTCCACTTT,CASSYEPVPLHF
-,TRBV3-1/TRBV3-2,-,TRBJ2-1,TGTGCCAGCAGCCAAACGCGGAATGAGCAGTTCTTC,CASSQTRNEQFF
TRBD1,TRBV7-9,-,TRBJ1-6,TGTGCCAGCAGTTCACTAGACAGGGACGAGTCACCCCTCCACTTT,CASSSLDRDESPLHF
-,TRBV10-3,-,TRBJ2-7,TGTGCCATCAGTGACGGCGGGGCCCGTTCCTACGAGCAGTACTTC,CAISDGGARSYEQYF
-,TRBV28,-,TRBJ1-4,TGTGCCAGCACCCCACAGACATTGGTAAAGGAAAAACTGTTTTTT,CASTPQTLVKEKLFF
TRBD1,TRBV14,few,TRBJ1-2,TGTGCCAGCAGCCAGGACAGGGTTGGCTACACCTTC,CASSQDRVGYTF
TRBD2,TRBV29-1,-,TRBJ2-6,TGCAGCGTTGGGACGGGACTAGTAAACTCTGGGGCCAACGTCCTGACTTTC,CSVGTGLVNSGANVLTF
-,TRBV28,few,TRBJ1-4,TGTGCCAGCAGTTTACGACATCCTAATGAAAAACTGTTTTTT,CASSLRHPNEKLFF
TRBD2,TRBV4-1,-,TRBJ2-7,TGCGCCAGCAGCCAAGGGAGCGGGGGGACCTACGAGCAGTACTTC,CASSQGSGGTYEQYF
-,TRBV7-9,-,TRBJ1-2,TGTGCCAGCAGCTTAGCCTCAGGGAAGGTTAACTATGGCTACACCTTC,CASSLASGKVNYGYTF
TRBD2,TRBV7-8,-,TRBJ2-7,TGTGCCAGCAGCTTATGGGTAGCGGGGGGCTACGAGCAGTACTTC,CASSLWVAGGYEQYF
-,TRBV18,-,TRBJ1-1,TGTGCCAGCTCATTACAGGGCGCCGACACTGAAGCTTTCTTT,CASSLQGADTEAFF
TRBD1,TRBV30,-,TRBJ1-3,TGTGCCTGGAGTATTACCTGGACAGGGCCCGGAAACACCATATATTTT,CAWSITWTGPGNTIYF
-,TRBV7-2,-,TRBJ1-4,TGTGCCAGCAGCCCAATGCAGGGCGTAAATGAAAAACTGTTTTTT,CASSPMQGVNEKLFF
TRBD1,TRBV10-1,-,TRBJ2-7,TGCGCCAGCAGTGAGTCCCGGGACAGGGAGAGCGAGCAGTACTTC,CASSESRDRESEQYF
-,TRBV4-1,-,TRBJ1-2,TGCGCCAGCAGCCCACTATGGGGCTACACCTTC,CASSPLWGYTF
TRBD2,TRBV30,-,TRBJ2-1,TGTGCCTGGTTAGCGGGAGTGAGTGAGCAGTTCTTC,CAWLAGVSEQFF
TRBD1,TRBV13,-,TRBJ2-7,TGTGCCAGCAACAGACAGGGGGGCACCTACGAGCAGTACTTC,CASNRQGGTYEQYF
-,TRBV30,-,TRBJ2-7,TGTGCCTGGAGTGTACTCGCGGGACGCTCCGAGCAGTACTTC,CAWSVLAGRSEQYF
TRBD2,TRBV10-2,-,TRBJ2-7,TGCGCCAGCCGAACTACTAGCGGTCCCTACGAGCAGTACTTC,CASRTTSGPYEQYF
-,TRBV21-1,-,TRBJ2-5,TGTGCCAGCAGCAGGCCAAATGCCCGGGATCTTCAAGAGACCCAGTACTTC,CASSRPNARDLQETQYF
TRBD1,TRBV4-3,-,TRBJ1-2,TGCGCCAGCAGCTATGGACAGGGGGCTACATATGGCTACACCTTC,CASSYGQGATYGYTF
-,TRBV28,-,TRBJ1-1,TGTGCCAGCAGCCAACCCTACAGAAACACTGAAGCTTTCTTT,CASSQPYRNTEAFF
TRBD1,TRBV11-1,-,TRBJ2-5,TGTGCCAGCAGCTCAGGACAGGAGCAAGAGACCCAGTACTTC,CASSSGQEQETQYF
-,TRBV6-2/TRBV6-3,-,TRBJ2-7,TGTGCCAGCAGTTACCCCAACGAGCAGTACTTC,CASSYPNEQYF
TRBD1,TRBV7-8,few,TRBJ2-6,TGTGCATCCGGGACAGGGGGCGCCGGGGCCAACGTCCTGACTTTC,CASGTGGAGANVLTF
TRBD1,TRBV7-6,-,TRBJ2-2,TGTGCCAGCAGCCGGACAGGGTTGGACACCGGGGAGCTGTTTTTT,CASSRTGLDTGELFF
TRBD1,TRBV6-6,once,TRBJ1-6,TGTGCCAGCAGACCCGGGACAGTGAATAATTCACCCCTCCACTTT,CASRPGTVNNSPLHF
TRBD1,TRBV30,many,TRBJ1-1,TGTGCCTGGAGCCCGGACAGGCACTATGCTTTCTTT,CAWSPDRHYAFF
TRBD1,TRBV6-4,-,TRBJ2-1,TGTGCCAGCAGTGAAAGACAGGGGGCAGGCTACAATGAGCAGTTCTTC,CASSERQGAGYNEQFF
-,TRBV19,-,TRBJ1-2,TGTGCCAGTAGTAGCACCTGGACAGCCATCAACTATGGCTACACCTTC,CASSSTWTAINYGYTF
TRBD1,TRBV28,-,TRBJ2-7,TGTGCCAGCAGTCCCGGGACAGGGGCAGGCTACGAGCAGTACTTC,CASSPGTGAGYEQYF
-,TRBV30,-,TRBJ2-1,TGTGCCTGGAGTGGGTATGGGGGCGGTGAGCAGTTCTTC,CAWSGYGGGEQFF
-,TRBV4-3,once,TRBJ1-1,TGCGCCAGCAGCCATGAGCCCCAGGGGAACACTGAAGCTTTCTTT,CASSHEPQGNTEAFF
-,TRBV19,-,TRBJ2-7,TGTGCCAGTAGCCCCGGTAATGCCTACGAGCAGTACTTC,CASSPGNAYEQYF
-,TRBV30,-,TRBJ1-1,TGTGCCTGGAGTGCTCAGGCCCTAATGAACACTGAAGCTTTCTTT,CAWSAQALMNTEAFF
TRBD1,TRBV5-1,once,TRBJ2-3,TGCGCCAGCAGCTTTGACAGGGGTAGCACAGATACGCAGTATTTT,CASSFDRGSTDTQYF
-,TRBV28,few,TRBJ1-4,TGTGCCAGCAGTTTATCCGTGGAAAAACTGTTTTTT,CASSLSVEKLFF
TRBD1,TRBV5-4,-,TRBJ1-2,TGTGCCAGCAGCATCCGAGGACAGGGGATTTACTATGGCTACACCTTC,CASSIRGQGIYYGYTF
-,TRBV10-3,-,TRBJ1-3,TGTGCCATCAGTGTCGGACAGACGACTGGAAACACCATATATTTT,CAISVGQTTGNTIYF